One and the same sample provided the 18 T cell receptor beta chains below, sequenced in a study of blood T cell repertoires in COVID-19. The protocol was immunoSEQ multiplex PCR, while the TCRdb copy is restricted to in-frame clones and leaves out a portion. The table includes 200,000 or so clones, about 86% detected once. Sequences were obtained from PBMCs or T cells enriched from blood (not recorded which). The receptors come from a woman aged 40 to 55 with acute COVID-19.

This clone counts as medium-sized (0.01 to 0.1%). This chain joins TRBV28 and TRBJ1-2, with D tentatively TRBD1 (5 bases). V lost 10 bases and J lost 8, with 20 bases in between. The CDR3 runs to 13 residues. In germline, CDR1 is MDHEN, CDR2 SYDVKM. CDR3 sequence reads: CATAGGENRGYTF. The CDR3 DNA reads as TGTGCCACCGCGGGAGGGGAAAATCGAGGCTACACCTTC.

The chain is built from TRBV29-1 and TRBJ2-1, with 7 bases identical to TRBD1. There are 16 residues in the CDR3. The germline V gene encodes CDR1 SQVTM and CDR2 ANQGSEA. Trimming took 7 bases from V and 3 from J; bases not matched to a gene: 15. CDR3 DNA: TGCAGCGCTCCCAACGACAGGGTCGGACTCTACAATGAGCAGTTCTTC. Protein: CSAPNDRVGLYNEQFF.

The chain employs TRBV29-1 and TRBJ2-7; TRBD1 matches 9 bases. The J segment lost 2 bases and the V segment lost 7 bases, leaving 3 bases of the junction unmatched. The CDR3 is made up of 12 amino acids. The germline gives CDR1 SQVTM, CDR2 ANQGSEA. The CDR3 spells CSAGTGTYEQYF. CDR3 coding DNA: TGCAGCGCGGGGACAGGGACCTACGAGCAGTACTTC.

The chain links TRBV10-1 to TRBJ2-7; D not certain. Germline V gene sequence: CDR1 WNHNN, CDR2 SYGVQD (reference sequence). The ends were cut back, 2 bases at V and 2 bases at J, with 7 bases in the middle. The CDR3 has 13 residues. The CDR3 region has the DNA TGCGCCAGCAGTGAGGAGGAGACCTACGAGCAGTACTTC. This translates into CASSEEETYEQYF.

The V call is TRBV2, the J call TRBJ1-3; 7 positions match TRBD1. With 4 bases clipped from V and 3 bases from J, the junction kept 0 bases outside the gene matches. In germline, CDR1 is SNHLY, CDR2 FYNNEI. The CDR3 contains 13 residues. The CDR3 sequence: CASSGTGGNTIYF. The CDR3 DNA reads TGTGCCAGCAGTGGGACAGGTGGAAACACCATATATTTT.

The chain joins TRBV6-5 to TRBJ2-7; 7 nucleotides align to TRBD1. The V and J ends lost 5 bases and 1 base, in that order; junction bases with no gene match: 8. The CDR3 runs to 15 residues. Looked up from germline, CDR1 is MNHEY and CDR2 is SVGAGI. CDR3 coding DNA: TGTGCCAGCAGTCCCATACGGACAGGTTCCTACGAGCAGTACTTC. Translating gives CASSPIRTGSYEQYF.

This chain links TRBV19 with TRBJ2-7; 8 bases agree with TRBD1. The V and J ends lost 1 base and 3 bases, in that order; junction bases with no gene match: 8. This CDR3 contains 16 residues. CDR1 and CDR2 from the germline V gene are LNHDA and SQIVND (reference sequence). The CDR3 loop is CASSIAETGAYYEQYF. CDR3 DNA: TGTGCCAGTAGTATAGCCGAGACAGGGGCATACTACGAGCAGTACTTC.

The J gene is TRBJ1-2, the V gene TRBV3-1 (or the pseudogene TRBV3-2); D gene uncertain. V dropped 2 bases and J dropped 2 bases, with 6 bases sitting between them. CDR1 and CDR2 (germline): LGHDT, YNNKEL (reference sequence). The CDR3 is made up of 13 amino acids. CDR3 sequence (DNA): TGTGCCAGCAGCCAATCACACAACTATGGCTACACCTTC. Residues: CASSQSHNYGYTF.

This chain connects TRBV27 to TRBJ1-1; 7 bases agree with TRBD1. V shed 3 bases and J 0 bases; nucleotides not matched to a gene: 10. This CDR3 region has 17 residues. Germline CDR1 is MNHEY and CDR2 is SMNVEV (reference sequence). The CDR3 DNA follows: TGTGCCAGCAGTTTCTACAGGGGCCCGAGCATGAACACTGAAGCTTTCTTT. It codes for CASSFYRGPSMNTEAFF.

The V call is TRBV11-2, the J call TRBJ1-2, with a possible D match to TRBD1 (5 bases). V was clipped by 3 bases and J by 8 bases, with 19 bases between them. The CDR3 runs to 15 residues. In germline, CDR1 is SGHAT, CDR2 FQNNGV. The CDR3 nucleotides read TGTGCCAGCAGCTTGTGGGACGCACCAGCGGGGGGCTACACCTTC. Its translation: CASSLWDAPAGGYTF.

About this clone itself: Other nucleotide sequences from this sample produce the same CDR3. V usage is TRBV27 and J usage is TRBJ1-5, with 8 bases identical to TRBD1. Germline V lookup: CDR1 MNHEY, CDR2 SMNVEV (reference sequence). V lost 4 bases, J lost 7 bases, and 6 bases stayed unmatched. There are 14 residues in the CDR3. The DNA of the CDR3 is TGTGCCAGCAGTTCCCAGGGGGCCCGGCAGCCCCAGCATTTT. Translated, it gives CASSSQGARQPQHF.

J is TRBJ2-1 and V is TRBV4-2, with 8 bases that match TRBD2. This CDR3 comprises 15 residues. CDR1 is LGHNA, CDR2 YNFKEQ, per germline. Trimming at V came to 5 bases and at J to 6 bases, leaving 9 bases not matched to a gene. CDR3 DNA: TGTGCCAGCAGCGAACGGGAGGGCCGCCCCAATGAGCAGTTCTTC. Translating gives CASSEREGRPNEQFF.

In this sample, this clone turned up once. V usage is TRBV10-1 and J usage is TRBJ2-1; TRBD2 matches 8 bases. Unmatched junction bases numbered 6, after V lost 5 bases and J lost 0 bases. This CDR3 spans 16 amino acids. Germline CDR1 WNHNN, CDR2 SYGVQD (reference sequence). The CDR3 protein is CASSFTSGPSYNEQFF. In DNA form, the CDR3 reads TGCGCCAGCAGTTTTACTAGCGGACCCTCCTACAATGAGCAGTTCTTC.

V usage is TRBV28 and J usage is TRBJ1-2; 12 bases align to TRBD1. Germline lookup yields CDR1 MDHEN and CDR2 SYDVKM. With V trimmed by 6 bases and J by 8 bases, 7 bases remained unmatched. The CDR3 has 14 residues. This chain's CDR3 is CASRGTGGARGYTF. Here the CDR3 DNA reads TGTGCCAGCAGGGGGACAGGGGGCGCGCGGGGCTACACCTTC.

V and J are TRBV5-1 and TRBJ2-1, with 7 bases identical to TRBD1. The V gene's germline CDR1 is SGHRS and CDR2 YFSETQ. This CDR3 has 17 amino acids. V dropped 4 bases and J dropped 3; count of bases not matched to a gene: 13. The CDR3 region is CASSLQARGLGYNEQFF. CDR3 nucleotides: TGCGCCAGCAGCCTCCAGGCAAGGGGGCTAGGCTACAATGAGCAGTTCTTC.

The rearrangement joins TRBV5-6 to TRBJ1-2; TRBD1 is a possible D gene (5 bases). V was clipped by 0 bases and J by 6 bases, with 9 bases between them. The V gene's germline CDR1 is SGHDT and CDR2 YYEEEE. The CDR3 is 13 amino acids. The CDR3 protein is CASSLVIGDGYTF. The CDR3 coding sequence is TGTGCCAGCAGCTTGGTAATAGGGGATGGCTACACCTTC.

The chain recombines TRBV7-9 with TRBJ1-2, with D uncertain. Germline lookup yields CDR1 SEHNR and CDR2 FQNEAQ (reference sequence). This CDR3 contains 12 residues. Between the trimmed V and J ends, which lost 1 base and 8 bases, there was a span of 8 bases. The CDR3 DNA is TGTGCCAGCAGCTTAGACTCAACGGGCTACACCTTC. Its protein is CASSLDSTGYTF.

The chain uses TRBV28 and TRBJ2-3; TRBD2 aligns across 8 bases. Germline loops: CDR1 MDHEN, CDR2 SYDVKM. V dropped 5 bases and J dropped 3; count of bases not matched to a gene: 4. The CDR3 extends over 14 amino acids. As DNA, the CDR3 is TGTGCCAGCAGTACCGGGAGGGCGACAGATACGCAGTATTTT. Protein: CASSTGRATDTQYF.